This TCR beta chain was sequenced for a study of regulatory and conventional T cells in RAG deficiency. The study, taken as a whole, reports: Omenn syndrome and CID/AS patients had roughly 100-fold fewer unique Treg TCR beta sequences, versus roughly 10-fold elsewhere. Omenn patients showed >85% Treg-Tconv overlap and shorter CDR3 lengths. In Omenn syndrome, sorted "Tregs" may be peripherally activated cells.

The V gene's germline CDR1 is SEHNR and CDR2 FQNEAQ (reference sequence). The CDR3 has 14 amino acids. V trimming: 5 bases; J trimming: 6 bases; junction bases outside the gene matches: 6. This table comes from immunoSEQ multiplex PCR, and its TCRdb copy is limited to in-frame clones, with some not included. The data contain about 19,000 clones, roughly 89% of them seen just once; the ten biggest clones take up approximately 1.4%. Remarks on this clone: What it recognizes is unknown.

Blood CD4+ CD25-high CD127-low regulatory T cells supplied the genomic DNA template. These data also featured in a second study, about regulatory T cells. Turning to that study: The PCR used 52 TRBV and 13 TRBJ primers. In patients, unique TRB V-J pairs were restricted and V/J usage skewed, especially in Tregs.

The sequencing sample was made of Tregs sorted from blood. The TCR originated in a human donor in good health. The chain combines TRBV7-9 with TRBJ2-4; 8 nucleotides agree with TRBD2. In DNA, the CDR3 is TGTGCCAGCAGCAGAGGGACTAGTGTAAACATTCAGTACTTC. Amino acid sequence: CASSRGTSVNIQYF.